This TCR beta chain appears in the sequencing data of a study of blood T cell repertoires in COVID-19. About the study: PBMCs, B-cell-depleted T cells, or T cells provided the cDNA or gDNA that made up the material.

V shed 3 bases, J shed 2 bases, and the junction held 4 bases outside the gene matches. This CDR3 spans 14 amino acids. Germline V gene sequence: CDR1 SEHNR, CDR2 FQNEAQ (reference sequence). Sequencing was performed with immunoSEQ multiplex PCR; in TCRdb, only in-frame clones are kept and a portion is missing. The table records about 160,000 clones, roughly four fifths of them present only once. The sequenced material came from peripheral blood. The gene calls are TRBV7-9 and TRBJ2-7; 7 nucleotides match TRBD1. The sequence derives from an elderly woman with acute or convalescent COVID-19. The CDR3 nucleotides read TGTGCCAGCAGCTTTGGACAGGAGGCCTACGAGCAGTACTTC. Its protein is CASSFGQEAYEQYF.